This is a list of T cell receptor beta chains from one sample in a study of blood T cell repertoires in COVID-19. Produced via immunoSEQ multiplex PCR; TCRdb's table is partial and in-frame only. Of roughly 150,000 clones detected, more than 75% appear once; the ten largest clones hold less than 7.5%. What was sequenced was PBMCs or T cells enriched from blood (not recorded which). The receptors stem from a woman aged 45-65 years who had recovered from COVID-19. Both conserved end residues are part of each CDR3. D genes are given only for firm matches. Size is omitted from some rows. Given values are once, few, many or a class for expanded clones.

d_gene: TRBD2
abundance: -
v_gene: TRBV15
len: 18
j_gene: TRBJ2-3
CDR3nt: TGTGCCACCAGAAGAGAGCGGGGGACTCACCTTGGGGCAGATACGCAGTATTTT
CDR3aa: CATRRERGTHLGADTQYF

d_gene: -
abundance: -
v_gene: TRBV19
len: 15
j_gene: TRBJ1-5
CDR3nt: TGTGCCAGTAGTTGGGCTCCCCAGAGCAATCAGCCCCAGCATTTT
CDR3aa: CASSWAPQSNQPQHF

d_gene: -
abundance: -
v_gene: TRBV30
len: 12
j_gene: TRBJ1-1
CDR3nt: TGTGCCTGGAGTGAGGACAGTGTGAAAGCTTTCTTT
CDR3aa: CAWSEDSVKAFF

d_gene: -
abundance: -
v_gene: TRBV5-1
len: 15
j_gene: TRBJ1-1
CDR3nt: TGCGCCAGCAGCTTTACAGGGACGCCGAACACTGAAGCTTTCTTT
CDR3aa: CASSFTGTPNTEAFF

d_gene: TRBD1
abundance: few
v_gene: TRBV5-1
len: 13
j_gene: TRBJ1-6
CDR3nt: TGCGCCAGTCGGAAAAGGGACAGAGAGGCCCTCCACTTT
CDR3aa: CASRKRDREALHF

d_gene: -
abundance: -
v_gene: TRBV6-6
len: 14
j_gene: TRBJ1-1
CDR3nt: TGTGCCAGCAGTTACTCTCGAGGGAGTACTGAAGCTTTCTTT
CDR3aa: CASSYSRGSTEAFF

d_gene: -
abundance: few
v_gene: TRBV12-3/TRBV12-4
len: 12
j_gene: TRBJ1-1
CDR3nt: TGTGCCAGCAGCCCCGGGGGCACTGAAGCTTTCTTT
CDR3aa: CASSPGGTEAFF

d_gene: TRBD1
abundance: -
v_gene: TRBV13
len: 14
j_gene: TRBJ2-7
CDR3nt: TGTGCCAGCAGCGACGGGACAGACACCAGCCCAAAGTACTTC
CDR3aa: CASSDGTDTSPKYF

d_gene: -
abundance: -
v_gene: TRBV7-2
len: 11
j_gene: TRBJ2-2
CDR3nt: TGTGCCAGCAGCTTAGTTAGGGAGCTGTTTTTT
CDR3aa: CASSLVRELFF

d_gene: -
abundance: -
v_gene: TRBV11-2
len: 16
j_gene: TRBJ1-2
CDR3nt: TGTGCCAGCAGCTTAGGCACAGGCAGAGCTAACTATGGCTACACCTTC
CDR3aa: CASSLGTGRANYGYTF

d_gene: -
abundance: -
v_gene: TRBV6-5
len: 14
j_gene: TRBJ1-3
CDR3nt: TGTGCCAGCAGGATCGGGTTTCGTGGAAACACCATATATTTT
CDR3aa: CASRIGFRGNTIYF

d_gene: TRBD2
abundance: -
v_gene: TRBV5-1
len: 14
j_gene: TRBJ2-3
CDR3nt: TGCGCCAGCAGCTTCGGGACTAGCGGGGGGATGCAGTATTTT
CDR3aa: CASSFGTSGGMQYF

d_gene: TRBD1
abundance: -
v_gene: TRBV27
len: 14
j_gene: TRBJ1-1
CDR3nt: TGTGCCAGCAGAAACAGGGGTGTGAACACTGAAGCTTTCTTT
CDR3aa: CASRNRGVNTEAFF

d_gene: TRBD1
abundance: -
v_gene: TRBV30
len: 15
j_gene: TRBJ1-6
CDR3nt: TGTGCCTGGACCCCATGGGACAGGGGTAATTCACCCCTCCACTTT
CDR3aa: CAWTPWDRGNSPLHF

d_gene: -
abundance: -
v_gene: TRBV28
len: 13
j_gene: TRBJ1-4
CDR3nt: TGTGCCAGCACCACAGGATCTAATGAAAAACTGTTTTTT
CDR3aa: CASTTGSNEKLFF

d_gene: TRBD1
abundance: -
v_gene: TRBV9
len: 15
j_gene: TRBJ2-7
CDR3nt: TGTGCCAGCAGCGTAGGAGTGGCAGGGGGTAACGAGCAGTACTTC
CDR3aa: CASSVGVAGGNEQYF

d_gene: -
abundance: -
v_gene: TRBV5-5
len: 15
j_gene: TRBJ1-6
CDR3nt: TGTGCCAGCAGCGGCGGGAGTGTTGGGAATTCACCCCTCCACTTT
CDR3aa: CASSGGSVGNSPLHF

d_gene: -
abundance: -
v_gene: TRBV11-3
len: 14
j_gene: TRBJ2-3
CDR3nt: TGTGCCAGCAGCTGGACAGAGAACACAGATACGCAGTATTTT
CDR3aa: CASSWTENTDTQYF

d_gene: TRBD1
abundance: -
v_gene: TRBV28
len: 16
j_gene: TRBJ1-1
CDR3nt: TGTGCCAGCAGCAACCCGGGACAGGGGATGAACACTGAAGCTTTCTTT
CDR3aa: CASSNPGQGMNTEAFF

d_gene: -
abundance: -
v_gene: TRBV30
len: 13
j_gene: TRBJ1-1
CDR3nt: TGTGCCTGGAGTGGACAGGCGAACACTGAAGCTTTCTTT
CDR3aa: CAWSGQANTEAFF

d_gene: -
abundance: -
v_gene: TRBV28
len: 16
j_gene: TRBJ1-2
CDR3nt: TGTGCCAGCAGTTTATGGGACCAAGGGCAGGGCTATGGCTACACCTTC
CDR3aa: CASSLWDQGQGYGYTF

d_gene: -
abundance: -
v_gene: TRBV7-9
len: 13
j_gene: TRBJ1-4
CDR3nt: TGTGCCAGCAGCACAACAGGGATTGAAAAACTGTTTTTT
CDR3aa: CASSTTGIEKLFF

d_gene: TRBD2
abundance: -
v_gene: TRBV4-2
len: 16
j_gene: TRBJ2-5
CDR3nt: TGTGCCAGCAACTCGGGGGTAGCGGGGGTCCAAGAGACCCAGTACTTC
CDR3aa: CASNSGVAGVQETQYF

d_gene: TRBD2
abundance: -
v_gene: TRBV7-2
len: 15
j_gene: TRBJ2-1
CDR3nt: TGTGCCAGCAGAGAACAGCGGGGACTCCGCAATGAGCAGTTCTTC
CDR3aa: CASREQRGLRNEQFF

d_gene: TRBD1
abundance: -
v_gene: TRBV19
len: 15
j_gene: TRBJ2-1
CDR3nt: TGTGCCAGTAGTTACAGGGGTTCCTCCTACAATGAGCAGTTCTTC
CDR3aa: CASSYRGSSYNEQFF

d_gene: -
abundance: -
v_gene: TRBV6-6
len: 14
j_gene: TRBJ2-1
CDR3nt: TGTGCCAGCAGTTACAGCGCCACTTACAATGAGCAGTTCTTC
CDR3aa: CASSYSATYNEQFF

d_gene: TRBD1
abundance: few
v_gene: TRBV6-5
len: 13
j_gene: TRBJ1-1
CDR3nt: TGTGCCAGCCAAAACCAGGGGGCAGGCGAAGCTTTCTTT
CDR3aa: CASQNQGAGEAFF

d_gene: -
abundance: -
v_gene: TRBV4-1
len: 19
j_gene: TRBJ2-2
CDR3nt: TGCGCCAGCAGCCAAGATCCCGGGACCGTGGGGGGGAACACCGGGGAGCTGTTTTTT
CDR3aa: CASSQDPGTVGGNTGELFF

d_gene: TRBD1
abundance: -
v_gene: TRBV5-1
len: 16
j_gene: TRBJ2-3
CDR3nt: TGCGCCAGCAGCACCGGGACAGTAGTTAGCACAGATACGCAGTATTTT
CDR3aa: CASSTGTVVSTDTQYF

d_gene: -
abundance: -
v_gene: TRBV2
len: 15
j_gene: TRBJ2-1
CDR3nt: TGTGCCAGCAGTCTGCAGGGTAACTCCTACAATGAGCAGTTCTTC
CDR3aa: CASSLQGNSYNEQFF

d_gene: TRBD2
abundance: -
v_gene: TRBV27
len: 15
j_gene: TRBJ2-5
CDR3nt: TGTGCCAGCAGTTTACTAGCGGGGGGGCAAGAGACCCAGTACTTC
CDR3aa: CASSLLAGGQETQYF

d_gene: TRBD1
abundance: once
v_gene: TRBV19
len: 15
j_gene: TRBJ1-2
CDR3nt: TGTGCCAGTAGTATGGGACAGCGATTTGGCTATGGCTACACCTTC
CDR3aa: CASSMGQRFGYGYTF

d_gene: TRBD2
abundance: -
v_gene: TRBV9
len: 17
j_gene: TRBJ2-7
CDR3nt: TGTGCCAGCAGCGTAGAGCGAGGGACTAGCGGGACCTACGAGCAGTACTTC
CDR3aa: CASSVERGTSGTYEQYF

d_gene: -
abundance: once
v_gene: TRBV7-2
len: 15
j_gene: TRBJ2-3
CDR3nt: TGTGCCAGCAGCTTAGCCCAGGGTAGCACAGATACGCAGTATTTT
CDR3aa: CASSLAQGSTDTQYF

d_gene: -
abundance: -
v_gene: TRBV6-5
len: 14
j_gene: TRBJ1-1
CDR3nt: TGTGCCAGCAGTTACTCGACCGGAGGGACTGAAGCTTTCTTT
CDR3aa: CASSYSTGGTEAFF

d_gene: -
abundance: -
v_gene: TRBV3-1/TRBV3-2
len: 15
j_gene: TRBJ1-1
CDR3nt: TGTGCCAGCGGACTTAGGGGCACCGGGGGAACTGAAGCTTTCTTT
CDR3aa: CASGLRGTGGTEAFF

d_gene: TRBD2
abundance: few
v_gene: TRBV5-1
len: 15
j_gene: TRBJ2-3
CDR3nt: TGCGCCAGCAGCTCAGCGGGGGGCAGGCCAGATACGCAGTATTTT
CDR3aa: CASSSAGGRPDTQYF

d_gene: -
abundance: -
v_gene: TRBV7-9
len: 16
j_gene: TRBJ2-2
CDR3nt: TGTGCCAGCAGCCCCCTCATTAGGAGGGGGCCCGGGGAGCTGTTTTTT
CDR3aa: CASSPLIRRGPGELFF

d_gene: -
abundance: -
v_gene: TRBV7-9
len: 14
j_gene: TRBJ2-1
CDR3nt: TGTGCCAGCAGCTCCTCGGCCTACGGGAATGAGCAGTTCTTC
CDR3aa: CASSSSAYGNEQFF

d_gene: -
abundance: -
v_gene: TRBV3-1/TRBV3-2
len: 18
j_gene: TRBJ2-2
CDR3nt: TGTGCCAGCAGCCACGCTCGGAGGGAGCCCGGAGGGACCGGGGAGCTGTTTTTT
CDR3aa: CASSHARREPGGTGELFF

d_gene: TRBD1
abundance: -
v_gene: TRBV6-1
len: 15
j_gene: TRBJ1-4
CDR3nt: TGTGCCAGCAGTGAAGAGAACAGGGGGCGAGAAAAACTGTTTTTT
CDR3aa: CASSEENRGREKLFF

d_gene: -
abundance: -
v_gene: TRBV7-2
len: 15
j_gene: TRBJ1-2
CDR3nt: TGTGCCAGCAGCTCATACCGGCTAGGGAGCTATGGCTACACCTTC
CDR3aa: CASSSYRLGSYGYTF

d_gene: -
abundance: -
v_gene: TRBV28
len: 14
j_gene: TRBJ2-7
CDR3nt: TGTGCCAGCAGTATCACTAGCAGCAGCTACGAGCAGTACTTC
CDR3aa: CASSITSSSYEQYF

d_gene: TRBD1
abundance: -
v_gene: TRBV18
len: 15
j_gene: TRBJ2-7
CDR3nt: TGTGCCAGCTCACCGACCGGGACAGGGGCCTACGAGCAGTACTTC
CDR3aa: CASSPTGTGAYEQYF

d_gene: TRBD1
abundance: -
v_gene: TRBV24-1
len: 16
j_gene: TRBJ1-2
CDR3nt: TGTGCCACCAGTGATTCCACCGGGACAGGCAGGAATGGCTACACCTTC
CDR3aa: CATSDSTGTGRNGYTF

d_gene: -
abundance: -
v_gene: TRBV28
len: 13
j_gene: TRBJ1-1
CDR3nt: TGTGCCAGCACAGGGCAGATGAACACTGAAGCTTTCTTT
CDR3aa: CASTGQMNTEAFF

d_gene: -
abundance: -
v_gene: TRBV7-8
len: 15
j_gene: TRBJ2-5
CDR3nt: TGTGCCAGCAGCCCACTATATCGTAATCAAGAGACCCAGTACTTC
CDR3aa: CASSPLYRNQETQYF

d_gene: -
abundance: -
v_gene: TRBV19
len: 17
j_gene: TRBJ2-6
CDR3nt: TGTGCCAGTAGTATGTTTGGGGGGATCTCTGGGGCCAACGTCCTGACTTTC
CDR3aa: CASSMFGGISGANVLTF

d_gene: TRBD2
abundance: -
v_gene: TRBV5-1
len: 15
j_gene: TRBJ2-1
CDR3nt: TGCGCCACCCAGGAGGCTAGCGGGGAAGTCAATGAGCAGTTCTTC
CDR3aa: CATQEASGEVNEQFF

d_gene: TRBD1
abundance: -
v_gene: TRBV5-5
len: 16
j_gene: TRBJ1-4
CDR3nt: TGTGCCAGCAGCTTGTCGGGGACAGGGGCTTATGAAAAACTGTTTTTT
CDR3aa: CASSLSGTGAYEKLFF

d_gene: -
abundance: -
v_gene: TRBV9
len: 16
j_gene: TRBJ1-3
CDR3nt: TGTGCCAGCAGCCCCAACCCTGGGGCCTCTGGAAACACCATATATTTT
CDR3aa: CASSPNPGASGNTIYF

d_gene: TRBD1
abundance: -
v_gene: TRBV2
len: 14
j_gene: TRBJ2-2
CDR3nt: TGTGCCAGCAGCCGACAGGGAAGGGCCGGGGAGCTGTTTTTT
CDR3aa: CASSRQGRAGELFF

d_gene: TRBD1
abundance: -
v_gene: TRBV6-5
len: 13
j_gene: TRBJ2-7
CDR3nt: TGTGCTCTAGAGCTGGACAGGGCCTACGAGCAGTACTTC
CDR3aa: CALELDRAYEQYF